The next 15 T cell receptor beta chains were all read from a single sample in a study of CD8+CD57+ T cells in acquired aplastic anemia (dated by TCRdb to 2017 to 2018). Sequencing took place on an Illumina HiSeq 2000. Genomic DNA served as template for TCR beta VDJ combination and CDR3 sequence profiling. The public reads were reanalyzed by TCRdb: fastp trimming at Q25, MiXCR alignment, in-frame beta chains only. CDR3 protein duplicates are merged, each entry listing the most common genes and DNA. The sample table records 250,000 or so distinct CDR3 sequences; around half of these occur just once. The top ten hold over 7.5% of the sample. The patients picked for sequencing were ones in whom flow cytometry had shown an expansion of CD8+CD57+ cells. Sequenced sample: sorted CD4+, CD8+, or CD8+CD57+ T cells (not recorded which) from PBMCs. The receptors derive from a human donor with aplastic anemia.

V and J are TRBV2 and TRBJ2-7, with D possibly being TRBD1 (6 bases). The J call may be in error: the DNA end matches TRBJ2-5 better. This CDR3 is built from 15 residues. Germline lookup yields CDR1 SNHLY and CDR2 FYNNEI. The CDR3 DNA sequence: TGTGCCAGCAGTGGGAGGACAGAACCACAAGAGACCCAGTACTTC. Encoded protein: CASSGRTEPQETQYF.

Remarks on this clonotype: The junction and the germline gene differ at one end; a read error may be behind it. The chain combines TRBV5-5 with TRBJ2-2; D assignment may be TRBD1 or TRBD2 (5 bases each). CDR3 length: 9 amino acids. In germline, CDR1 is SGHKS, CDR2 YYEKEE (reference sequence). CDR3 residues: CASSLGRFF. The CDR3 DNA sequence: TGCGCCAGCAGCTTGGGACGGTTTTTT.

The V gene is TRBV7-9, the J gene TRBJ2-1; D is undetermined. Germline-derived CDR1 and CDR2 are SEHNR and FQNEAQ (reference sequence). Deletions cut 5 bases from V and 2 bases from J, with 13 bases between. This CDR3 has 15 residues. The CDR3 DNA reads as TGTGCCAGCAGCCCTGTCGGTGCGGCCTACAATGAGCAGTTCTTC. It is translated as CASSPVGAAYNEQFF.

CDR3 region: CASSFSSLYGYTF. CDR3 bases: TGTGCCAGCAGCTTTTCCAGCCTCTATGGCTACACCTTC. The V call is TRBV5-4, the J call TRBJ1-2; D uncertain. Trimming cost V 2 bases and J 4 bases, with 9 bases left between them. This CDR3 comprises 13 residues. CDR1 and CDR2 (germline): SGHNT, YYREEE (reference sequence).

Remarks on this clonotype: A read error may explain this, as a much larger clone is one base away. The chain has TRBV5-4 and TRBJ1-2, with D uncertain. The CDR3 spans 14 residues. CDR1 is SGHNT and CDR2 is YYREEE in the germline V gene (reference sequence). In DNA, the CDR3 is TGTGCCAGCAGCTCACGGACCGATCCCTATGGCTGCACCTTC. Translating gives CASSSRTDPYGCTF. Full variable domain (missing parts from reference TRBV5-4 and TRBJ1-2): ETGVTQSPTHLIKTRGQQVTLRCSSQSGHNTVSWYQQALGQGPQFIFQYYREEENGRGNFPPRFSGLQFPNYSSELNVNALELDDSALYLCASSSRTDPYGCTFGSGTRLTVV.

This chain uses TRBV29-1 with TRBJ2-1; 12 bases map to TRBD1. CDR1 and CDR2 from the germline V gene are SQVTM and ANQGSEA. The CDR3 spans 14 residues. V was pared by 7 bases and J by 9 bases, with 10 bases of the junction left unmatched. Written as DNA, the CDR3 is TGCAGCGGTTCCTCCGGGACAGGGGGCGTTGAGCAGTTCTTC. As protein: CSGSSGTGGVEQFF.

This rearrangement joins TRBV5-5 to TRBJ2-3; D is uncertain. This CDR3 comprises 15 residues. Trimming took off 1 base at V and 2 bases at J, with 11 bases between the two ends. CDR1 is SGHKS and CDR2 is YYEKEE in the germline V gene (reference sequence). The CDR3 is CASSLLAIFTDTQYF. The CDR3, as DNA: TGTGCCAGCAGCTTGTTGGCCATTTTCACAGATACGCAGTATTTT.

V gene TRBV2 combines with J gene TRBJ2-7; 8 bases align to TRBD2. Looked up from germline, CDR1 is SNHLY and CDR2 is FYNNEI. This CDR3 comprises 18 residues. The CDR3 is CAGASSEVYSGAPYEQYF. DNA for the CDR3: TGTGCGGGCGCCAGCAGTGAAGTGTATAGCGGGGCCCCCTACGAGCAGTACTTC. Combining the CDR3 with reference TRBV2 and TRBJ2-7 gives the whole variable domain EPEVTQTPSHQVTQMGQEVILRCVPISNHLYFYWYRQILGQKVEFLVSFYNNEISEKSEIFDDQFSVERPDGSNFTLKIRSTKLEDSAMYFCAGASSEVYSGAPYEQYFGPGTRLTVT.

This clonotype was observed at least ten times. V and J are TRBV6-4 and TRBJ2-3; 14 bases are shared with TRBD2. The CDR3 has 17 residues. Germline loops: CDR1 MRHNA, CDR2 SNTAGT. Trimming took 3 bases from V and 4 from J; bases not matched to a gene: 6. The CDR3 coding sequence is TGTGCCAGCAGTGAAGGGACTAGCGGGGGTGATCCAGATACGCAGTATTTT. The encoded protein is CASSEGTSGGDPDTQYF.

V gene TRBV2 combines with J gene TRBJ2-5, with TRBD1 identical over 10 bases. Trimming cost V 3 bases and J 0 bases; bases outside gene matches: 10. The CDR3 spans 18 residues. Germline CDR1 SNHLY, CDR2 FYNNEI. The CDR3 protein is CASSDGQGVGRYQETQYF. As DNA, the CDR3 is TGTGCCAGCAGTGACGGACAGGGGGTAGGAAGGTACCAAGAGACCCAGTACTTC.

This clonotype was counted at least ten times. This rearrangement joins TRBV6-1 to TRBJ2-7; 8 nucleotides agree with TRBD2. The CDR3 is made up of 16 amino acids. Unmatched junction bases numbered 13, after V lost 6 bases and J lost 3 bases. Germline lookup yields CDR1 MNHNS and CDR2 SASEGT. The DNA for the CDR3 is TGTGCCAGCAGCCCCTATAGGGTAGCGGGAAGCTACGAGCAGTACTTC. It translates to CASSPYRVAGSYEQYF.

As regards this clonotype: One end of the junction does not line up with germline, which may come from a read error. The chain carries TRBV20-1 and TRBJ2-7, with unresolved D. Germline assignment: CDR1 DFQATT and CDR2 SNEGSKA (reference sequence). This CDR3 is 11 amino acids long. As DNA, the CDR3 is TGCGGTGCTAGAGATTACGTCGAGCAGTACTTC. It codes for CGARDYVEQYF.

The chain carries TRBV18 and TRBJ1-1; possibly TRBD1 for D (6 bases). Germline V CDR1 and CDR2: KGHSH, LQKENI. The CDR3 spans 12 residues. Trimming shortened V by 4 bases and J by 7 bases, and 10 bases separated the two germline ends. CDR3 DNA: TGTGCCAGCTCACGGACAGTAAATGAAGCTTTCTTT. Translated, it gives CASSRTVNEAFF.

V is TRBV7-8 and J is TRBJ2-5, with 11 bases aligning to TRBD2. Germline CDR1 is SGHVS and CDR2 is FQNEAQ. V shed 6 bases, J shed 4 bases, and the junction held 7 bases outside the gene matches. The CDR3 consists of 15 residues. The CDR3 sequence is CASSELAGERETQYF. The CDR3 coding sequence is TGTGCCAGCAGTGAACTAGCGGGGGAAAGAGAGACCCAGTACTTC.

This rearrangement joins TRBV19 to TRBJ2-7; 8 nucleotides line up with TRBD1. The V and J ends lost 4 bases and 2 bases, in that order; junction bases with no gene match: 4. CDR1 and CDR2 (germline): LNHDA, SQIVND (reference sequence). This CDR3 has 14 residues. This CDR3 reads CASSRTGKAYEQYF. In DNA, the CDR3 is TGTGCCAGTAGTAGGACAGGGAAGGCCTACGAGCAGTACTTC.